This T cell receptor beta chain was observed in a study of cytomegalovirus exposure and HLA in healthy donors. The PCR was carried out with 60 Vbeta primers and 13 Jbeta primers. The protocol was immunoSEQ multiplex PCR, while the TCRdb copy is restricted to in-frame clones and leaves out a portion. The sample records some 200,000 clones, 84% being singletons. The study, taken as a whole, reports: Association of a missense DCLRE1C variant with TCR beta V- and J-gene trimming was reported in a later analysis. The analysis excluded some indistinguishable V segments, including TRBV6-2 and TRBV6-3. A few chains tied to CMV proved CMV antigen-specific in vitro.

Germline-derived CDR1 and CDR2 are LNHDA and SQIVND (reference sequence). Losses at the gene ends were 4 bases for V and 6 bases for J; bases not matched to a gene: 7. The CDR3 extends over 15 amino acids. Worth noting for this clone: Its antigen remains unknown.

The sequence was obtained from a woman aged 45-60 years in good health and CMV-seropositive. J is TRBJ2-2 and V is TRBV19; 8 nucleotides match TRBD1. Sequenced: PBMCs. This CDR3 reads CASSNHQGAAGELFF. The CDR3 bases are TGTGCCAGTAGTAACCATCAGGGGGCGGCCGGGGAGCTGTTTTTT. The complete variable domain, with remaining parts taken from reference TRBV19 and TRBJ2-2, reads DGGITQSPKYLFRKEGQNVTLSCEQNLNHDAMYWYRQDPGQGLRLIYYSQIVNDFQKGDIAEGYSVSREKKESFPLTVTSAQKNPTAFYLCASSNHQGAAGELFFGEGSRLTVL.